A single T cell receptor beta chain is shown here with its context. Its antigen remains unknown. The CDR3 length is 17 residues. Trimming took off 2 bases at V and 8 bases at J, with 23 bases between the two ends. Germline lookup yields CDR1 MGHDK and CDR2 SYGVNS. This sample is part of a study of CD8+ T cells in alopecia areata. On the study more broadly: Treated patients' severity was scored by percentage of affected scalp area. Study findings and constraints: Clonality exceeded that of normal scalp in lesional scalp, most notably in alopecia totalis/universalis.

Treatment here: oral pan-JAK inhibitor, 5-10 mg twice daily. It was from alopecia areata patients that lesional scalp punch biopsies and peripheral blood were collected. After isolation, RNA underwent reverse transcription to generate cDNA as the sequencing template. Measured with immunoSEQ multiplex PCR; TCRdb has only the in-frame clones, and not every one. Of 200,000 or so clones listed, roughly 64% are singletons. The gene calls are TRBV25-1 and TRBJ2-3; the D gene could be TRBD1 or TRBD2 (5 bases each). The origin of this receptor is a human donor with alopecia areata. The sequencing here drew on CD4+ T cells sorted from blood, taken at week 24, from a patient treated with tofacitinib. The CDR3 protein is CASSEPGINSGKGTQYF. The CDR3 nucleotides read TGTGCCAGCAGTGAACCCGGGATTAATTCAGGGAAGGGTACGCAGTATTTT.